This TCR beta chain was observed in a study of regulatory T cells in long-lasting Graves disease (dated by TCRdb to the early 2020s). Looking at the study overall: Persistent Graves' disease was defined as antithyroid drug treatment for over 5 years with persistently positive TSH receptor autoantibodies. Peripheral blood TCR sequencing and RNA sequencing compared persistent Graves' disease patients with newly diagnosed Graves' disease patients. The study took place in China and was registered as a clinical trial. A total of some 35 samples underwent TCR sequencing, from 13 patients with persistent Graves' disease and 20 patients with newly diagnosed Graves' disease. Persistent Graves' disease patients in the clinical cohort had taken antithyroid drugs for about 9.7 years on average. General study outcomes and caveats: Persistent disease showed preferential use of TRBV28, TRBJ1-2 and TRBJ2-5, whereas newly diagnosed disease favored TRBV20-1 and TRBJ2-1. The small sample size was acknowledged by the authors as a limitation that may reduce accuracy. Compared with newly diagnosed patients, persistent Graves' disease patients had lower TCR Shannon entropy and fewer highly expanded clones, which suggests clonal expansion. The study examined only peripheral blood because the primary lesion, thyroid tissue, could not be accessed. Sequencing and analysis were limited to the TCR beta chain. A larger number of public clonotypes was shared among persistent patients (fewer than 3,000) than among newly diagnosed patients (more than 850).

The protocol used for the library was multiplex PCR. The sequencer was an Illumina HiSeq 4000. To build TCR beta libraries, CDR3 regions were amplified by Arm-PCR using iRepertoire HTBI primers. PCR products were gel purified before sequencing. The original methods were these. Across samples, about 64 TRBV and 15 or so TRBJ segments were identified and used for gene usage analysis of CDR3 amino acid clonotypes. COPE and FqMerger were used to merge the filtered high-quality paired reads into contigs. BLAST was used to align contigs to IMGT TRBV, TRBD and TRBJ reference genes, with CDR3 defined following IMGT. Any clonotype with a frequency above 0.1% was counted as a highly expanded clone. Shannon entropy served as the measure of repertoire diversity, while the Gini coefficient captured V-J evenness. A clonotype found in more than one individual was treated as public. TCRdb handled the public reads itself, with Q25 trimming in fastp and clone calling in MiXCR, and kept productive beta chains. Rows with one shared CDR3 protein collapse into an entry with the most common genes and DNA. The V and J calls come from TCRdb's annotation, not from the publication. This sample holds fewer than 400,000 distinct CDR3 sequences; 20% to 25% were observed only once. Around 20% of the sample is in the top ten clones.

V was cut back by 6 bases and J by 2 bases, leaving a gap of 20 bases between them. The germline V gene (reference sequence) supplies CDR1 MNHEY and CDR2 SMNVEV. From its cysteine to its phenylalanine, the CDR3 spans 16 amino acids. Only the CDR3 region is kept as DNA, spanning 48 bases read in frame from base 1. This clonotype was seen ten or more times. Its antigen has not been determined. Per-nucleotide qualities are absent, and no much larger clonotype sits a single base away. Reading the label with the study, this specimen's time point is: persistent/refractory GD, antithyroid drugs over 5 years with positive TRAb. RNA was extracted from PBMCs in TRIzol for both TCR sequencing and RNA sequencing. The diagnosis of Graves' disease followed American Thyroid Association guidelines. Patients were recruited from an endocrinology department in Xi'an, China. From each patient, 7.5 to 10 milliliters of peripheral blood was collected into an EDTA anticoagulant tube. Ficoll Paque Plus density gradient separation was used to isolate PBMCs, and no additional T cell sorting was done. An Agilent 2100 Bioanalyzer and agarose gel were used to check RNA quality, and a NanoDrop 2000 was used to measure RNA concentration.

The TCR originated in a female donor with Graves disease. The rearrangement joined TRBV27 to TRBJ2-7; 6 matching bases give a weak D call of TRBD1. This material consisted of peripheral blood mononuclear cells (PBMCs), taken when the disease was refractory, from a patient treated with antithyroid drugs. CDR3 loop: CASSLDTGHFTYEQYF. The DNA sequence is TGTGCCAGCAGCTTAGACACAGGGCACTTTACCTACGAGCAGTACTTC.